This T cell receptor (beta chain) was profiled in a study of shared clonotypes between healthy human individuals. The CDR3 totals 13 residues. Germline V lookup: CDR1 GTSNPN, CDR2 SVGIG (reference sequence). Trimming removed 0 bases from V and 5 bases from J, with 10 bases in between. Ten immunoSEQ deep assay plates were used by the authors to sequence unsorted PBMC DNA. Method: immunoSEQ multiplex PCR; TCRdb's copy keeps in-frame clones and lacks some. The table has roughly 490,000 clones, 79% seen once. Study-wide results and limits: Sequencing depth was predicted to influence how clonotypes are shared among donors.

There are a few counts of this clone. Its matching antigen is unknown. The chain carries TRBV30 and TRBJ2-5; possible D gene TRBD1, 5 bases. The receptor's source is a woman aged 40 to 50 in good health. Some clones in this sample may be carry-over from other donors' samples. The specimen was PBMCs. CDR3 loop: CAWSVWGRETQYF. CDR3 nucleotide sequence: TGTGCCTGGAGTGTGTGGGGCCGGGAGACCCAGTACTTC.